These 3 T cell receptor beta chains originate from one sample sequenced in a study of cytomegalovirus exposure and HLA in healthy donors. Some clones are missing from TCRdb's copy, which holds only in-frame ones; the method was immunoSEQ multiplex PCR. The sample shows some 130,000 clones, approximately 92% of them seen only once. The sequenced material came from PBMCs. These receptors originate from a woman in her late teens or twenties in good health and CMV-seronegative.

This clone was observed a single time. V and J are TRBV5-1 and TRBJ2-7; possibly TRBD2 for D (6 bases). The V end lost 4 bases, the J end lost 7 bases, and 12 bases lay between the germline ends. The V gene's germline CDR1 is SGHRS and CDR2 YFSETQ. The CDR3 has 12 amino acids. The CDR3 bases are TGCGCCAGCAGCCATGGGACTTCGGAGCAGTACTTC. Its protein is CASSHGTSEQYF.

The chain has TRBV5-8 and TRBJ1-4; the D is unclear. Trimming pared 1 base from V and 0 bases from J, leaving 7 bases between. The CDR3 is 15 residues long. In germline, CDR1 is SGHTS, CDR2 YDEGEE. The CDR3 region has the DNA TGTGCCAGCAGCTTGTCACGGGCAACTAATGAAAAACTGTTTTTT. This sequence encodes CASSLSRATNEKLFF.

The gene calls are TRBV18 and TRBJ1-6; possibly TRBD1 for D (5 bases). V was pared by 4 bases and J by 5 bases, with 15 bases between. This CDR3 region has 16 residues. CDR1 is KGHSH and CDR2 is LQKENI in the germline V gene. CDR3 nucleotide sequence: TGTGCCAGCTCACTTGGGCTGGGACTCAATAATTCACCCCTCCACTTT. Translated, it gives CASSLGLGLNNSPLHF.